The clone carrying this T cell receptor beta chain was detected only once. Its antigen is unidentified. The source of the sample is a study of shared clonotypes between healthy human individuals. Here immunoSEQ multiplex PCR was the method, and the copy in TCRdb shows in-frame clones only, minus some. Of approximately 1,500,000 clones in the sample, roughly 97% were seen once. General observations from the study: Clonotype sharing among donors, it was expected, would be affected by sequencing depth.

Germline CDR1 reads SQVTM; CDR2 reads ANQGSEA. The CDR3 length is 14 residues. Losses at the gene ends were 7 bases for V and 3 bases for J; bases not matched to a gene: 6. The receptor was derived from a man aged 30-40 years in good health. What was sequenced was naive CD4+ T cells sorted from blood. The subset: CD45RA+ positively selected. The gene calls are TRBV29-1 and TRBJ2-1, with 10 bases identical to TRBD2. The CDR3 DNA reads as TGCAGCGGCTTAGCGGGAGGAAACTACAATGAGCAGTTCTTC. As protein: CSGLAGGNYNEQFF.